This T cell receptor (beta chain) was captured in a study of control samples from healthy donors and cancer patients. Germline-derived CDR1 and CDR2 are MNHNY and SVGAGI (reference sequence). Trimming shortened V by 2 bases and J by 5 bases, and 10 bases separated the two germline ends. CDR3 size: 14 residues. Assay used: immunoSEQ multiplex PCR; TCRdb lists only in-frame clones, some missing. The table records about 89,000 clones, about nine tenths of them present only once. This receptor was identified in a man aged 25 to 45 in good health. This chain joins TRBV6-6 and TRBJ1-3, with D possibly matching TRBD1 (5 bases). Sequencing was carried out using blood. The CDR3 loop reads CASSYTGPRNTIYF. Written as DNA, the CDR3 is TGTGCCAGCAGTTACACAGGACCCCGAAACACCATATATTTT.